Listed below are T cell receptor beta chains from one sample, sequenced in a study of OX40 agonist ivuxolimab in advanced cancers. Some clones are missing from TCRdb's copy, which holds only in-frame ones; the method was immunoSEQ multiplex PCR. The sample includes some 42,000 clones, roughly 77% of them seen just once. This specimen consisted of CD4+ or CD8+ T cells sorted from blood, obtained in a trial of the OX40 agonist ivuxolimab. The source is an adult with an advanced solid tumor such as melanoma, head and neck, liver or kidney cancer. The CDR3 runs from the conserved cysteine through the conserved F or W. Fields, in order: clone size, J gene, D gene, V gene, CDR3 protein, CDR3 DNA. The D gene is left open where the match is weak. Clone size is not always given. Where it is, it says once, few, many or a class for expanded clones.

>few|TRBJ2-5|-|TRBV5-1
CASSGEWLETQYF
TGCGCCAGCAGCGGGGAGTGGTTGGAGACCCAGTACTTC
>-|TRBJ1-2|TRBD1|TRBV28
CASSFSGGWGYTF
TGTGCCAGCAGTTTCTCAGGGGGCTGGGGCTACACCTTC
>-|TRBJ1-3|-|TRBV7-2
CASSRGGLGNTIYF
TGTGCCAGCAGCCGCGGAGGACTTGGAAACACCATATATTTT
>-|TRBJ2-1|-|TRBV18
CASSPLTGDEQFF
TGTGCCAGCTCACCACTGACGGGGGATGAGCAGTTCTTC
>-|TRBJ1-2|-|TRBV7-9
CASSLEGAAGYTF
TGTGCCAGCAGCTTAGAAGGGGCGGCGGGCTACACCTTC
>-|TRBJ1-5|-|TRBV19
CASRRGDQPQHF
TGTGCCAGTAGACGGGGTGATCAGCCCCAGCATTTT
>-|TRBJ1-3|-|TRBV7-2
CASSPWTPSSGNTIYF
TGTGCCAGCAGCCCTTGGACCCCGAGCTCTGGAAACACCATATATTTT
>-|TRBJ2-5|TRBD1|TRBV5-1
CASSLDAGGLQETQYF
TGCGCCAGCAGCTTGGACGCAGGGGGCCTACAAGAGACCCAGTACTTC
>-|TRBJ2-2|-|TRBV6-5
CASSYVAGELFF
TGTGCCAGCAGTTACGTGGCCGGGGAGCTGTTTTTT
>-|TRBJ2-7|-|TRBV2
CASSGMGPSYEQYF
TGTGCCAGCAGTGGTATGGGACCCTCTTACGAGCAGTACTTC
>few|TRBJ2-5|-|TRBV11-3
CASSLTGWQETQYF
TGTGCCAGCAGCTTAACCGGGTGGCAAGAGACCCAGTACTTC
>-|TRBJ2-1|-|TRBV2
CASSEVLYNEQFF
TGTGCCAGCAGTGAGGTCCTCTACAATGAGCAGTTCTTC
>few|TRBJ2-6|-|TRBV4-3
CASSFGLSGSGANVLTF
TGCGCCAGCAGTTTCGGACTATCTGGCTCTGGGGCCAACGTCCTGACTTTC
>once|TRBJ1-3|-|TRBV16
CASSREVGSGNTIYF
TGTGCCAGCAGTCGGGAAGTCGGCTCTGGAAACACCATATATTTT
>-|TRBJ1-2|TRBD1|TRBV6-5
CASSSGQGGGYTF
TGTGCCAGCAGCTCAGGACAGGGGGGCGGCTACACCTTC
>-|TRBJ2-4|-|TRBV7-9
CASSPRDSITLAKNIQYF
TGTGCCAGCAGCCCGCGGGACAGTATAACTCTAGCCAAAAACATTCAGTACTTC
>-|TRBJ1-6|-|TRBV19
CASSMNGAGQSPLHF
TGTGCCAGTAGTATGAATGGGGCAGGCCAGTCACCCCTCCACTTT
>-|TRBJ2-7|-|TRBV20-1
CSARDLPGQYF
TGCAGTGCTAGAGATCTGCCCGGGCAGTACTTC
>-|TRBJ1-1|TRBD1|TRBV6-6
CASSSNRGTEAFF
TGTGCCAGCAGTTCCAACAGGGGCACTGAAGCTTTCTTT
>-|TRBJ1-1|-|TRBV9
CASSESPVPLAEAFF
TGTGCCAGCAGCGAGTCCCCAGTCCCACTGGCTGAAGCTTTCTTT
>few|TRBJ2-5|-|TRBV18
CASSSKETQYF
TGTGCCAGCTCTTCTAAAGAGACCCAGTACTTC
>-|TRBJ1-4|TRBD1|TRBV6-5
CASSLGQGREKLFF
TGTGCCAGCAGCCTGGGACAGGGCCGTGAAAAACTGTTTTTT
>-|TRBJ2-1|-|TRBV12-5
CASGFLTQQMFF
TGTGCTAGTGGTTTCCTCACGCAGCAAATGTTCTTC
>-|TRBJ2-3|TRBD1|TRBV29-1
CSVEARQGPLDTQYF
TGCAGCGTTGAAGCCCGACAGGGGCCCCTAGATACGCAGTATTTT
>-|TRBJ2-5|TRBD2|TRBV2
CASSAASGQETQYF
TGTGCCAGCAGTGCTGCTAGCGGACAAGAGACCCAGTACTTC
>-|TRBJ1-5|-|TRBV2
CASSELRGQPQHF
TGTGCCAGCAGTGAACTAAGGGGTCAGCCCCAGCATTTT
>-|TRBJ2-6|-|TRBV6-1
CARGRFFPGANVLTF
TGTGCCAGGGGTAGGTTTTTCCCTGGGGCCAACGTCCTGACTTTC
>-|TRBJ1-3|-|TRBV19
CASSIQTGSSGNTIYF
TGTGCCAGTAGTATCCAAACAGGGAGCTCTGGAAACACCATATATTTT
>once|TRBJ1-3|TRBD1|TRBV5-1
CASSFWGDSRNTIYF
TGCGCCAGCAGCTTTTGGGGGGACAGTCGAAACACCATATATTTT